Sequencing of this T cell receptor beta chain was carried out in a study of cytomegalovirus exposure and HLA in healthy donors. PCR amplification relied on 60 Vbeta primers (plus 13 Jbeta primers). The method was immunoSEQ multiplex PCR; TCRdb's version includes in-frame clones alone and lacks a portion of them. The profile shows about 250,000 clones, under 80% of them singletons. The CDR3 sequence is 14 residues long. CDR1 and CDR2 from the germline V gene are LGHNA and YNFKEQ. Between the trimmed V and J ends, which lost 1 base and 2 bases, there was a span of 9 bases. The sequenced sample consisted of PBMCs. The clonotype was recovered from a female donor in good health and CMV-seronegative. The chain couples TRBV4-2 to TRBJ2-7; D is perhaps TRBD1 (6 bases). CDR3 protein: CASSQGGGAYEQYF. The CDR3 DNA is TGTGCCAGCAGCCAAGGAGGGGGAGCCTACGAGCAGTACTTC.